The T cell receptor beta chain under discussion was sequenced for a study of blood T cell repertoires in COVID-19. Study overall: In each case, the material was cDNA or gDNA derived from T cells, B-cell-depleted T cells, or PBMCs.

As processed by the authors: The authors estimated nucleated cell counts from reference gene primer amplification. The repertoire was sequenced with immunoSEQ multiplex PCR; TCRdb's copy has only in-frame clones and lacks some. That table gives V, J and clone size, and the DNA gave D and trimming. The sample yields 350,000 or so clones, over 85% seen once. It was during active infection that Seattle patients were enrolled and then longitudinally followed. CDR3 length equals 15 residues. Per germline, CDR1 MDHEN and CDR2 SYDVKM. Trimming took off 1 base at V and 3 bases at J, with 10 bases between the two ends.

This sequence was found in a woman aged 55-70 years with COVID-19, enrolled during active disease. V usage is TRBV28 and J usage is TRBJ1-5; tentative D call: TRBD1 (5 bases). Sequenced: peripheral blood. The CDR3 sequence: CASSLSGNNNQPQHF. The CDR3 bases are TGTGCCAGCAGTTTATCAGGGAATAACAATCAGCCCCAGCATTTT.